These 13 T cell receptor beta chains were sequenced from one sample in a study of OX40 agonist ivuxolimab in advanced cancers. Measured with immunoSEQ multiplex PCR; TCRdb has only the in-frame clones, and not every one. The table records over 70,000 clones, roughly 93% of them present only once. Material: CD4+ or CD8+ T cells sorted from blood, obtained in a trial of the OX40 agonist ivuxolimab. These receptor sequences come from an adult with an advanced solid tumor such as melanoma, head and neck, liver or kidney cancer.

Comments on this clone: The sample has other DNA sequences that encode this CDR3 too. This chain connects TRBV7-6 to TRBJ2-3; the D call may be TRBD1 or TRBD2 (5 bases each). V lost 5 bases to trimming and J lost 4 bases, with 19 bases between them. The CDR3 runs 16 residues. In germline, CDR1 is SGHVS, CDR2 FNYEAQ. CDR3 coding DNA: TGTGCCAGCAGCGAAGCCGGGACCATCGGAGCAGATACGCAGTATTTT. Its translation: CASSEAGTIGADTQYF.

A word on this clone: One junction end disagrees with the germline gene, perhaps due to a read error. The chain joins TRBV2 to TRBJ2-7; the D is unclear. The CDR3 runs to 13 residues. The germline V gene encodes CDR1 SNHLY and CDR2 FYNNEI. CDR3 protein: CASRHLQRPTILF. The CDR3 DNA sequence: TGTGCCAGCAGACACCTTCAGCGCCCAACAATCTTATTC.

This clone was observed a few times. This sequence joins TRBV18 and TRBJ2-1, with TRBD2 identical over 15 bases. Germline lookup yields CDR1 KGHSH and CDR2 LQKENI. The CDR3 has 16 amino acids. Losses at the gene ends were 3 bases for V and 3 bases for J; bases not matched to a gene: 0. The CDR3 DNA is TGTGCCAGCTCACCGGGACTAGCGGGAGGCTACAATGAGCAGTTCTTC. Its protein is CASSPGLAGGYNEQFF.

The J gene is TRBJ2-2, the V gene TRBV5-1; TRBD2 matches at 7 bases. After removal of 0 bases from V and 8 bases from J, the junction contained 16 bases not matched to a gene. Germline V gives CDR1 SGHRS, CDR2 YFSETQ. This CDR3 contains 18 residues. CDR3 coding DNA: TGCGCCAGCAGCTTGGCCTCGAGAATAGCGGGCATGGCGGGGGAGCTGTTTTTT. Protein: CASSLASRIAGMAGELFF.

The genes are TRBV15 and TRBJ2-5; 13 bases fit TRBD2. CDR1 is LNHNV, CDR2 YYDKDF, per germline (reference sequence). This CDR3 contains 18 residues. J gave up 5 bases and V 3 bases, and 12 bases lay outside the gene matches. CDR3 DNA sequence: TGTGCCACCAGCAGCCCGTGGACTAGCGGGGGAATGGGGGAGACCCAGTACTTC. Translated, it gives CATSSPWTSGGMGETQYF.

The V gene is TRBV4-3, the J gene TRBJ2-7, with D perhaps matching TRBD2 (6 bases). The CDR3 is made up of 13 amino acids. V was cut by 3 bases and J by 7 bases, with 13 bases left in between. Germline lookup yields CDR1 LGHNA and CDR2 YSLEER. The CDR3: CASSQQGRGEQYF. Written as DNA, the CDR3 is TGCGCCAGCAGCCAGCAGGGTCGGGGGGAGCAGTACTTC.

The chain employs TRBV4-2 and TRBJ2-5, with 8 nucleotides matching TRBD1. The CDR3 consists of 15 residues. Germline CDR1 reads LGHNA; CDR2 reads YNFKEQ. With V trimmed by 3 bases and J by 3 bases, 6 bases remained unmatched. The CDR3 DNA is TGTGCCAGCAGCCATGACTCAGGGGGCGAAGAGACCCAGTACTTC. Translating it yields CASSHDSGGEETQYF.

The V and J genes are TRBV9 and TRBJ1-4; 8 bases align to TRBD1. Germline values: CDR1 SGDLS, CDR2 YYNGEE. V shed 4 bases and J 1 base; nucleotides not matched to a gene: 6. The CDR3 has 16 residues. The CDR3 nucleotides are TGTGCCAGCAGCCCAGGACAGGGTTTAACTAATGAAAAACTGTTTTTT. It specifies CASSPGQGLTNEKLFF. The full variable domain, rest sourced from reference TRBV9 and TRBJ1-4, is DSGVTQTPKHLITATGQRVTLRCSPRSGDLSVYWYQQSLDQGLQFLIQYYNGEERAKGNILERFSAQQFPDLHSELNLSSLELGDSALYFCASSPGQGLTNEKLFFGSGTQLSVL.

This chain joins TRBV7-8 and TRBJ2-5; 10 nucleotides align to TRBD2. The CDR3 sequence is 15 residues long. CDR1 SGHVS and CDR2 FQNEAQ come from the germline V gene. V lost 2 bases and J lost 5; bases outside the gene matches: 5. The CDR3 DNA reads as TGTGCCAGCAGCTTACTAGCGGGAGCTCGGGAGACCCAGTACTTC. It translates to CASSLLAGARETQYF.

This chain connects TRBV7-3 to TRBJ2-5; 9 bases are shared with TRBD1. The CDR3 is 15 amino acids. V lost 2 bases, J lost 1 base, and 2 bases stayed unmatched. CDR1 is SGHTA and CDR2 is FQGTGA in the germline V gene. The CDR3 DNA follows: TGTGCCAGCAGCTTAGGGACAGGGCTCCAAGAGACCCAGTACTTC. This codes for CASSLGTGLQETQYF.

This chain uses TRBV7-9 with TRBJ2-1, with no clear D. The CDR3 has 16 residues. V was shortened by 0 bases and J by 5 bases, with 14 bases between the two germline ends. In germline, CDR1 is SEHNR, CDR2 FQNEAQ (reference sequence). CDR3 in amino acids: CASSLAHGPINNEQFF. The CDR3, as DNA: TGTGCCAGCAGCTTAGCGCACGGGCCCATAAACAATGAGCAGTTCTTC.

This clone was counted a few times. V gene TRBV7-2 combines with J gene TRBJ1-1, with D unclear. Looked up from germline, CDR1 is SGHTA and CDR2 is FQGNSA. The CDR3 extends over 11 amino acids. The V end lost 6 bases, the J end lost 2 bases, and 4 bases lay between the germline ends. This CDR3 reads CASSINTEAFF. The DNA for the CDR3 is TGTGCCAGCAGTATTAACACTGAAGCTTTCTTT.

The gene calls are TRBV5-1 and TRBJ1-5, with D tentatively TRBD1 (6 bases). This CDR3 has 15 residues. Germline V gene data show CDR1 as SGHRS and CDR2 as YFSETQ. Trimming left V 0 bases short and J 3 bases short, with 10 bases between. CDR3 sequence (DNA): TGCGCCAGCAGCTTGGAAGGGGGGGACAATCAGCCCCAGCATTTT. Translating it yields CASSLEGGDNQPQHF.